This is a list of T cell receptor beta chains from one sample in a study of shared clonotypes between healthy human individuals. Method: immunoSEQ multiplex PCR; TCRdb's copy keeps in-frame clones and lacks some. The sample shows around 600,000 clones, roughly 95% of them seen only once. Specimen: naive CD8+ T cells sorted from blood. These receptors all come from a woman in her twenties or thirties in good health. Both conserved end residues are part of each CDR3. The D gene is left open where the match is weak. Clone size is stated in some rows and not others, as once, few, many or a class when expanded.

d_call	j_call	clone_size	v_call	cdr3_nt	cdr3_aa
-	TRBJ2-7	once	TRBV30	TGTGCCTGGAGCCAAAGGGGCAGGGTAATGGACTTC	CAWSQRGRVMDF
-	TRBJ2-3	-	TRBV11-2	TGTGCCAGCAGCCCCATGAGTGGACGGAGCACAGATACGCAGTATTTT	CASSPMSGRSTDTQYF
-	TRBJ2-1	-	TRBV28	TGTGCAGGGGCGGACCCCTACAATGAGCAGTTCTTC	CAGADPYNEQFF
-	TRBJ1-2	-	TRBV5-8	TGTGCCAGCAGCTTTGGGCTTAACTATGGCTACACCTTC	CASSFGLNYGYTF
-	TRBJ1-3	-	TRBV6-1	TGTGCCAGCAGTGATCGACCGGGCTCTGGAAACACCATATATTTT	CASSDRPGSGNTIYF
-	TRBJ2-1	-	TRBV9	TGTGCCAGCAGCGGGTTGACAGGGAGGATCAATGAGCAGTTCTTC	CASSGLTGRINEQFF
-	TRBJ2-1	-	TRBV5-6	TGTGCCAGCAGCTATGACTACAATGAGCAGTTCTTC	CASSYDYNEQFF
TRBD2	TRBJ2-5	-	TRBV28	TGTGCCAGCAGAGCGGGACGCACCTCCTTAGAGACCCAGTACTTC	CASRAGRTSLETQYF
TRBD1	TRBJ2-1	-	TRBV9	TGTGCCAGCAGCGCTTTGGGTTGGACAGGGAAATACAATGAGCAGTTCTTC	CASSALGWTGKYNEQFF
-	TRBJ2-3	-	TRBV11-2	TGTGCCAGCAGCCCGGTATTTCACACAGATACGCAGTATTTT	CASSPVFHTDTQYF
TRBD2	TRBJ2-3	-	TRBV7-9	TGTGCCAGCAGCCCACTAGCGGGAGTAGTCACAGATACGCAGTATTTT	CASSPLAGVVTDTQYF
-	TRBJ1-5	few	TRBV28	TGTGCCACCAGAGAACTAGGCAATCAGCCCCAGCATTTT	CATRELGNQPQHF
TRBD1	TRBJ2-7	-	TRBV4-1	TGCGCCAGCAGCCAAGATCCGGGACAGGGGTACTACGAGCAGTACTTC	CASSQDPGQGYYEQYF
TRBD2	TRBJ2-1	-	TRBV29-1	TGCAGAGCTAGCGGTAATTACAATGAGCAGTTCTTC	CRASGNYNEQFF
TRBD2	TRBJ2-1	-	TRBV28	TGTGCCAGCAGTTTGGGGAGCGGGAGGGCCACCAGCTCCTACAATGAGCAGTTCTTC	CASSLGSGRATSSYNEQFF
TRBD2	TRBJ2-5	-	TRBV11-3	TGTGCCAGCAGCTTAGGAGGACTAGCGGGAGAAGACGGGACCCAGTACTTC	CASSLGGLAGEDGTQYF
TRBD2	TRBJ2-7	-	TRBV7-9	TGTGCCAGCAGCTTAGGACTAGCGGGACGAACCTACGAGCAGTACTTC	CASSLGLAGRTYEQYF
-	TRBJ2-1	-	TRBV7-7	TGTGCCAGCAGCTCCCTAGAGTTCGGTGAGCAGTTCTTC	CASSSLEFGEQFF
-	TRBJ2-5	-	TRBV5-6	TGTGCCAGCAGCTTGAGTGTCTCTTGGCAAGAGACCCAGTACTTC	CASSLSVSWQETQYF
TRBD2	TRBJ2-1	few	TRBV10-1	TGCGCCAGCAGTGAGTCGTATAGCGGGAGGGGAGGCAATGAGCAGTTCTTC	CASSESYSGRGGNEQFF
-	TRBJ2-7	-	TRBV13	TGTGCCAGCAGCTTGCCAGGGGATTCCTACGAGCAGTACTTC	CASSLPGDSYEQYF
-	TRBJ1-1	-	TRBV5-1	TGCGCCAGCAGCTTGTTCGGGGACACTGAAGCTTTCTTT	CASSLFGDTEAFF
-	TRBJ2-7	-	TRBV6-6	TGTGCTAGCAGTTACTCGTGGTCCGGGAGTATATACGAGCAGTACTTC	CASSYSWSGSIYEQYF
TRBD2	TRBJ2-1	-	TRBV7-9	TGTGCCAGCAGCTCTGAAACAATGAGCGGGAACTCCTACAATGAGCAGTTCTTC	CASSSETMSGNSYNEQFF
-	TRBJ2-1	-	TRBV5-1	TGCGCCAGCAGCTTCCCCCCCAACAACAGGGATGAGCAGTTCTTC	CASSFPPNNRDEQFF
TRBD2	TRBJ2-7	-	TRBV7-9	TGTGCCAGCAGCCCGGCTGAGGCGGGGGACCACGAGCAGTACTTC	CASSPAEAGDHEQYF